Listed here are 25 T cell receptor beta chains from one sample, sequenced in a study of T cells in Graves' hyperthyroidism and ophthalmopathy (dated by TCRdb to between 2018 and 2021). The library relied on multiplex PCR. Data came from an Illumina HiSeq 2000. The TCR beta CDR3 regions were amplified from the RNA transcripts. The first round of RT-PCR for the TCR CDR3 was performed with the HTBI primer set and the Qiagen OneStep RT-PCR kit. The raw public data were reprocessed by TCRdb itself: fastp quality trimming at Q25, MiXCR clonotype calling, in-frame beta chains only. Duplicate CDR3 protein sequences are folded into a single record with the most common DNA and genes. This sample has about 590,000 distinct CDR3 sequences in its table, and approximately 15% of those were observed once. About 7% of the sample lies in the top ten. The sample consisted of blood. The receptors were sampled from a woman aged 18 to 35 with Graves' ophthalmopathy.

This clonotype was counted at least ten times. The chain uses TRBV7-3 and TRBJ1-2, with D possibly matching TRBD1 (6 bases). Trimming cost V 1 base and J 7 bases, with 13 bases left between them. The CDR3 has 14 residues. Germline CDR1 reads SGHTA; CDR2 reads FQGTGA. DNA of the CDR3: TGTGCCAGCAGCTTAAGTCAGGGGACGGGTGGCTACACCTTC. The encoded protein is CASSLSQGTGGYTF.

The V gene is TRBV7-9, the J gene TRBJ1-4, with D unresolved. Looked up from germline, CDR1 is SEHNR and CDR2 is FQNEAQ (reference sequence). The germline V and J ends were trimmed by 5 bases and 4 bases, with 11 bases remaining between them. CDR3 size: 14 residues. The CDR3 DNA reads TGTGCCAGCAGCCCTCCGGGGATTAATGAAAAACTGTTTTTT. Encoded protein: CASSPPGINEKLFF. Full variable domain (missing parts from reference TRBV7-9 and TRBJ1-4): DTGVSQNPRHKITKRGQNVTFRCDPISEHNRLYWYRQTLGQGPEFLTYFQNEAQLEKSRLLSDRFSAERPKGSFSTLEIQRTEQGDSAMYLCASSPPGINEKLFFGSGTQLSVL.

J is TRBJ2-2 and V is TRBV18; D possibly matches TRBD1 or TRBD2 (5 bases each). The CDR3 length is 16 residues. The germline V gene encodes CDR1 KGHSH and CDR2 LQKENI. The V end lost 4 bases, the J end lost 1 base, and 13 bases lay between the germline ends. The CDR3 DNA follows: TGTGCCAGCTCACGGGACGTTTACCAGAACACCGGGGAGCTGTTTTTT. Protein sequence: CASSRDVYQNTGELFF.

This clonotype showed up many times. The V call is TRBV12-3 or TRBV12-4, the J call TRBJ1-2; D gene unclear. The length of the CDR3 is 14 residues. The V end lost 4 bases, the J end lost 7 bases, and 16 bases lay between the germline ends. CDR3 DNA sequence: TGTGCCAGCAGTTCCTCGGGAGGCTCTTCTGGCTACACCTTC. Its protein is CASSSSGGSSGYTF.

This clonotype was observed at least ten times. The chain recombines TRBV18 with TRBJ2-7; weak D call: TRBD1 (6 bases). V was clipped by 3 bases and J by 4 bases, with 13 bases between them. The CDR3 totals 14 residues. Germline-derived CDR1 and CDR2 are KGHSH and LQKENI. CDR3: CASSPRQGIYEQYF. CDR3 nucleotide sequence: TGTGCCAGCTCACCGAGGCAGGGGATTTACGAGCAGTACTTC.

Many counts were recorded for this clonotype. The chain has TRBV28 and TRBJ2-1; TRBD2 matches at 11 bases. Germline values: CDR1 MDHEN, CDR2 SYDVKM. The V gene end was trimmed by 4 bases and the J gene end by 10 bases; junction bases not matched to a gene: 9. This CDR3 has 15 amino acids. CDR3 DNA: TGTGCCAGCAGTTCAAGACTAGCGGGGCTGGGAGAGCAGTTCTTC. Protein sequence: CASSSRLAGLGEQFF.

Regarding this clonotype: A much larger clone lies one base from this, so it may be a read error. The chain combines TRBV7-9 with TRBJ1-6; D not resolved. The V end lost 5 bases, the J end lost 9 bases, and 17 bases lay between the germline ends. The V gene's germline CDR1 is SEHNR and CDR2 FQNEAQ (reference sequence). The CDR3 runs 15 residues. The CDR3 here is CASSHSRRDSSPLHF. In DNA form, the CDR3 reads TGTGCCAGCAGCCATTCTCGACGGGATAGTTCACCCCTCCACTTT.

This clonotype has a handful of counts. The chain uses TRBV24-1 and TRBJ2-5; D gene unclear. The V end lost 4 bases, the J end lost 0 bases, and 5 bases lay between the germline ends. Germline CDR1 and CDR2: KGHDR and SFDVKD. This CDR3 is 13 amino acids long. In nucleotides, the CDR3 is TGTGCCACCAGTGACCACAACCAAGAGACCCAGTACTTC. It is translated as CATSDHNQETQYF.

The sample holds many counts of this clonotype. J is TRBJ2-7 and V is TRBV6-2 or TRBV6-3, with TRBD2 matching over 10 bases. Trimming removed 2 bases from V and 2 bases from J; junction bases left unmatched: 12. Germline V lookup: CDR1 MNHEY, CDR2 SVGEGT. This CDR3 is 18 amino acids long. The CDR3 loop reads CASSYPSSSGRVTYEQYF. For the CDR3, the DNA is TGTGCCAGCAGTTACCCCTCTTCGAGCGGGAGGGTTACCTACGAGCAGTACTTC.

The chain links TRBV4-3 to TRBJ1-1; weak D call: TRBD1 (5 bases). V gave up 0 bases and J gave up 5 bases, with 13 bases separating them. Germline assignment: CDR1 LGHNA and CDR2 YSLEER. This CDR3 has 15 amino acids. The CDR3 loop is CASSQDRAVSTEAFF. CDR3 DNA: TGCGCCAGCAGCCAAGACAGGGCCGTGAGTACTGAAGCTTTCTTT.

This clonotype was seen many times. The V gene is TRBV7-9, the J gene TRBJ2-5, with D unresolved. V lost 5 bases and J lost 13, with 5 bases in between. The CDR3 is made up of 8 amino acids. From germline, CDR1 is SEHNR and CDR2 FQNEAQ (reference sequence). The CDR3 DNA reads as TGTGCCAGCAGCCCCCGGTACTTC. This sequence encodes CASSPRYF.

In regard to this clonotype: This may stem from a read error, because a much larger clone lies one nucleotide away. This chain links TRBV11-2 with TRBJ1-2; D perhaps matches TRBD1 (5 bases). CDR1 and CDR2 from the germline V gene are SGHAT and FQNNGV. CDR3 length: 14 amino acids. V lost 2 bases and J 6 bases, leaving 13 bases between the germline ends. The CDR3 DNA follows: TGTGCCAGCAGCTTACGGACCGGGGGGGATGGCTACACCTTC. This translates into CASSLRTGGDGYTF.

The sample holds a few counts of this clonotype. The V gene is TRBV6-1, the J gene TRBJ1-3; no firm D call. The CDR3 has 14 residues. Germline V lookup: CDR1 MNHNS, CDR2 SASEGT. V was pared by 5 bases and J by 0 bases, with 8 bases between. CDR3 bases: TGTGCCAGCAGTAGCGCCTCCTCTGGAAACACCATATATTTT. This translates into CASSSASSGNTIYF.

This clonotype has ten or more counts. The CDR3 DNA follows: TGTGCCAGCAGTTACACCATCTACGAGCAGTACTTC. Protein product: CASSYTIYEQYF. The chain carries TRBV28 and TRBJ2-7, with D unresolved. The germline gives CDR1 MDHEN, CDR2 SYDVKM. The V end lost 4 bases, the J end lost 3 bases, and 7 bases lay between the germline ends. There are 12 residues in the CDR3.

The sample holds many counts of this clonotype. The rearrangement uses TRBV20-1 and TRBJ2-7, with TRBD2 matching 12 bases. From germline, CDR1 is DFQATT and CDR2 SNEGSKA (reference sequence). J was trimmed by 4 bases and V by 5 bases; bases with no gene match: 6. CDR3 length equals 14 residues. CDR3 DNA sequence: TGCAGTGCTCTGACTAGCGGGAGTTCATACGAGCAGTACTTC. This encodes CSALTSGSSYEQYF.

There are a few counts of this clonotype. This chain connects TRBV28 to TRBJ1-1, with D unresolved. V lost 2 bases to trimming and J lost 1 base, with 5 bases between them. CDR1 MDHEN and CDR2 SYDVKM come from the germline V gene. This CDR3 spans 13 amino acids. The CDR3 DNA follows: TGTGCCAGCAGTTTAATTAAGAACACTGAAGCTTTCTTT. Amino acids: CASSLIKNTEAFF.

This clonotype was found many times. The V call is TRBV7-6, the J call TRBJ2-6; maybe TRBD2 (7 bases). This CDR3 has 19 amino acids. The V gene's germline CDR1 is SGHVS and CDR2 FNYEAQ. Between the trimmed V and J ends, which lost 4 bases and 1 base, there was a span of 20 bases. The CDR3: CASSSFRGGSRSGANVLTF. The DNA of the CDR3 is TGTGCCAGCAGCTCGTTTAGGGGGGGCTCCCGATCTGGGGCCAACGTCCTGACTTTC.

Comments on this clonotype: Being one base from a much bigger clone, this may be a read error. V and J are TRBV7-8 and TRBJ2-5, with 8 nucleotides matching TRBD2. Losses at the gene ends were 8 bases for V and 3 bases for J; bases not matched to a gene: 14. CDR3 length: 16 amino acids. The germline CDR1 and CDR2 sequences are SGHVS and FQNEAQ. CDR3 bases: TGTGCCAGCGGAACAACACGCGGACTAGCAGAAGAGACCCAGTACTTC. Protein sequence: CASGTTRGLAEETQYF.

In regard to this clonotype: This could be a read error, since a much larger clone is one nucleotide away. The rearrangement joins TRBV30 to TRBJ2-1; 7 nucleotides line up with TRBD2. CDR3 size: 15 residues. Germline values: CDR1 GTSNPN, CDR2 SVGIG (reference sequence). CDR3 in amino acids: CAWSVELAAYSEQFF. In DNA, the CDR3 is TGTGCCTGGAGTGTGGAGCTAGCGGCCTACAGTGAGCAGTTCTTC.

At least ten counts were recorded for this clonotype. This chain links TRBV6-2 or TRBV6-3 with TRBJ2-7; D uncertain. This CDR3 comprises 12 residues. Germline values: CDR1 MNHEY, CDR2 SVGEGT. Trimming pared 6 bases from V and 3 bases from J, leaving 9 bases between. Here the CDR3 reads CASRYGLYEQYF. The CDR3 DNA is TGTGCCAGCAGGTACGGTCTCTACGAGCAGTACTTC.

J is TRBJ2-7 and V is TRBV7-9; possibly TRBD1 for D (6 bases). Germline V gene sequence: CDR1 SEHNR, CDR2 FQNEAQ (reference sequence). The CDR3 totals 15 residues. Trimming shortened V by 4 bases and J by 0 bases, and 13 bases separated the two germline ends. CDR3: CASSSTGSSSYEQYF. CDR3 DNA sequence: TGTGCCAGCAGCTCGACAGGCTCAAGCTCCTACGAGCAGTACTTC.

This clonotype was observed a handful of times. The rearrangement uses TRBV12-3 or TRBV12-4 and TRBJ1-5, with D unresolved. This CDR3 is built from 15 residues. V dropped 6 bases and J dropped 0 bases, with 12 bases sitting between them. CDR3 loop: CASSPQSPSNQPQHF. CDR3 sequence (DNA): TGTGCCAGCAGCCCCCAGTCGCCTAGCAATCAGCCCCAGCATTTT.

In this sample, this clonotype turned up many times. The chain combines TRBV27 with TRBJ2-3; 8 nucleotides agree with TRBD2. This CDR3 has 16 amino acids. V dropped 3 bases and J dropped 2; count of bases not matched to a gene: 7. Looked up from germline, CDR1 is MNHEY and CDR2 is SMNVEV (reference sequence). The CDR3 sequence is CASSFFGTSDTDTQYF. CDR3 nucleotides: TGTGCCAGCAGTTTCTTCGGGACTAGTGACACAGATACGCAGTATTTT.

The chain joins TRBV28 to TRBJ1-2; 9 bases align to TRBD1. This CDR3 region has 15 residues. Trimming at V came to 5 bases and at J to 4 bases, leaving 8 bases not matched to a gene. Germline V gene sequence: CDR1 MDHEN, CDR2 SYDVKM. In DNA form, the CDR3 reads TGTGCCAGCAGTCACCGGACAGGGGAGTTCTATGGCTACACCTTC. It yields the protein CASSHRTGEFYGYTF.

This clonotype was observed at least ten times. The chain employs TRBV27 and TRBJ2-1, with TRBD2 identical over 13 bases. Germline V CDR1 and CDR2: MNHEY, SMNVEV (reference sequence). With V trimmed by 3 bases and J by 7 bases, 15 bases remained unmatched. The length of the CDR3 is 19 residues. In nucleotides, the CDR3 is TGTGCCAGCAGTTTTTGGACTAGCGGGAGAGGGGAGGGGTGGAATGAGCAGTTCTTC. Its protein is CASSFWTSGRGEGWNEQFF.